Listed below are T cell receptor beta chains from one sample, sequenced in a study of shared clonotypes between healthy human individuals. Assay used: immunoSEQ multiplex PCR; TCRdb lists only in-frame clones, some missing. The repertoire holds about 2 million clones, with 85% to 95% as singletons. What was sequenced was naive CD4+ T cells sorted from blood. The receptors were gathered from a man younger than 35 in good health. Each CDR3 is given with its conserved first and last residue. D genes are given only for firm matches. Clone size, where shown, is once, few, many, or a class for clones that have expanded.

clone_size j_call v_call d_call cdr3_nt cdr3_aa
- TRBJ1-2 TRBV10-3 - TGTGCCATCAGAAGACAGGAGATCTATGGCTACACCTTC CAIRRQEIYGYTF
- TRBJ2-7 TRBV10-3 TRBD1 TGTGCCATCACCGGACAGGGGGCCTACGAGCAGTACTTC CAITGQGAYEQYF
- TRBJ2-3 TRBV29-1 TRBD2 TGCAGCGTCGGACCCGGGACTACCACAGATACGCAGTATTTT CSVGPGTTTDTQYF
- TRBJ1-1 TRBV5-1 TRBD1 TGCGCCAGCAGGACCTCCACAGGGGCAGGAAACACTGAAGCTTTCTTT CASRTSTGAGNTEAFF
- TRBJ2-3 TRBV6-1 - TGTGCCAGCAGTGAAGGAGGCGGAAGCACAGATACGCAGTATTTT CASSEGGGSTDTQYF
- TRBJ1-5 TRBV5-1 - TGCGCCAGCAGCCAGGGCGGAGGGGATAATCAGCCCCAGCATTTT CASSQGGGDNQPQHF
- TRBJ2-3 TRBV18 - TGTGCCAGCTCACTGCGCCAGTCGACAGATACGCAGTATTTT CASSLRQSTDTQYF
- TRBJ2-3 TRBV19 - TGTGCCAGTAGTGGTGAGGGTTTCCGCACAGATACGCAGTATTTT CASSGEGFRTDTQYF
once TRBJ2-1 TRBV5-1 TRBD2 TGCGCCAGCAGCCCGGGACTAGCGGGAGGTTCCTACAATGAGCAGTTCTTC CASSPGLAGGSYNEQFF
- TRBJ1-1 TRBV7-9 - TGTGCCAGCAGCTTAGCACAGAACACTGAAGCTTTCTTT CASSLAQNTEAFF
once TRBJ2-5 TRBV10-3 TRBD1 TGTGCCATCAGCATAGACAGGGCCCCAGAGACCCAGTACTTC CAISIDRAPETQYF
- TRBJ1-1 TRBV6-1 - TGTGCCAGCAGGACAGGCACTGAAGCTTTCTTT CASRTGTEAFF
- TRBJ1-1 TRBV25-1 - TGTGCCAGCAGTGGACTCCGGGATCCCAACACTGAAGCTTTCTTT CASSGLRDPNTEAFF
- TRBJ1-2 TRBV14 - TGTGCCAGCAGCCAAGGTACTGGCTACACCTTC CASSQGTGYTF
- TRBJ2-1 TRBV5-4 TRBD2 TGTGCCAGCAGCCAAAGGGGACTAGCGGGGGGAGAGCAGTTCTTC CASSQRGLAGGEQFF
once TRBJ2-1 TRBV5-1 TRBD1 TGCGCCAGCAGCAGGACAGGTGAACTCTTCTCCTACAATGAGCAGTTCTTC CASSRTGELFSYNEQFF